The source of this T cell receptor beta chain is a study of identical twins. Points from the study as a whole: A lower insertion count was a feature of abundant cord blood beta clonotypes, with no such feature in memory repertoires. Some out-of-frame alpha sequences were shared by twins, and these showed excess low generation probability.

All donors comprised healthy Caucasians. A universal primer binding site was introduced by template switching. The final cDNA contained unique molecular identifiers. TCRdb fed the 5' RACE reads into MiXCR, producing one record per CDR3 protein. The profile shows approximately 1.8 million distinct CDR3 sequences, 32% of them singletons. Concerning this clonotype itself: Its specificity is not known. A read error may be the cause here, since a much bigger clone is one base away.

The germline gives CDR1 SGHVS, CDR2 FQNEAQ. The CDR3 length is 14 residues. Sequenced sample: cord blood. This rearrangement joins TRBV7-8 to TRBJ2-3, with TRBD1 matching over 7 bases. The receptor comes from a newborn girl in good health. CDR3 DNA: TGTGCCAGCGGCTTGGACAGGAGGATAGATACGCAGTATTTT. Protein: CASGLDRRIDTQYF.